The 17 T cell receptor beta chains in this list originate from one sample, sequenced in a study of T cells in Graves' hyperthyroidism and ophthalmopathy. Amplified regions were TCR beta CDR3 sequences from RNA transcripts. An initial round of RT-PCR targeting the TCR CDR3 relied on the HTBI primer set. TCRdb redid the calling of the multiplex PCR reads with MiXCR, one entry per CDR3 protein. Seen here are more than 500,000 distinct CDR3 sequences, roughly 15% observed once, and the top ten hold 25% to 30%. Material: blood. The receptors here all came from a woman younger than 45 with Graves' ophthalmopathy.

The gene calls are TRBV7-2 and TRBJ2-1; D might be TRBD2 (6 bases). The germline V gene has CDR1 SGHTA and CDR2 FQGNSA. The ends were cut back, 5 bases at V and 9 bases at J, with 17 bases in the middle. This CDR3 spans 14 amino acids. The CDR3 nucleotides are TGTGCCAGCAGCCGGGACTCCCAGGCGGGTGAGCAGTTCTTC. Translating it yields CASSRDSQAGEQFF.

To note about this clonotype: Since a much larger clone is just one base distant, this may be a read error. The gene calls are TRBV2 and TRBJ2-2; possible D gene TRBD2, 5 bases. Germline V gene data show CDR1 as SNHLY and CDR2 as FYNNEI. The germline V and J ends were trimmed by 7 bases and 4 bases, with 10 bases remaining between them. The length of the CDR3 is 13 residues. The CDR3 region is CASKPSSTGELFF. The CDR3 DNA is TGTGCCAGCAAACCTAGCTCCACCGGGGAGCTGTTTTTT. The variable domain in full, with the rest retrieved from reference TRBV2 and TRBJ2-2, is EPEVTQTPSHQVTQMGQEVILRCVPISNHLYFYWYRQILGQKVEFLVSFYNNEISEKSEIFDDQFSVERPDGSNFTLKIRSTKLEDSAMYFCASKPSSTGELFFGEGSRLTVL.

This clonotype showed up just a few times. The V and J genes are TRBV24-1 and TRBJ1-1, with TRBD1 matching 10 bases. CDR1 is KGHDR, CDR2 SFDVKD, per germline. This CDR3 has 13 amino acids. J was trimmed by 11 bases and V by 3 bases; bases with no gene match: 5. The CDR3 DNA reads as TGTGCCACCAGTGATGCCGGGACAGGGGTGGCTTTCTTT. Translation: CATSDAGTGVAFF.

This clonotype was recorded a few times. The chain joins TRBV6-2 or TRBV6-3 to TRBJ2-1, with TRBD2 matching 13 bases. The CDR3 extends over 15 amino acids. Germline V gene sequence: CDR1 MNHEY, CDR2 SVGEGT. V lost 6 bases to trimming and J lost 6 bases; unmatched junction nucleotides: 5. The chain's CDR3 is CASRAGTSGINEQFF. CDR3 nucleotides: TGTGCCAGCAGAGCCGGGACTAGCGGGATCAATGAGCAGTTCTTC.

This clonotype was recorded at least ten times. The CDR3 is CASSGGATGDDYGYTF. The CDR3 DNA reads as TGTGCCAGCAGTGGGGGGGCTACAGGTGACGACTATGGCTACACCTTC. The V call is TRBV2, the J call TRBJ1-2; D possibly corresponds to TRBD1 (6 bases). Per germline, CDR1 SNHLY and CDR2 FYNNEI. V lost 4 bases and J lost 3, with 18 bases in between. The CDR3 extends over 16 amino acids.

The table lists this clonotype with many counts. The V and J genes are TRBV29-1 and TRBJ2-3, with 8 bases lining up with TRBD2. The ends lost 8 bases at V and 6 bases at J; junction bases unmatched: 7. The CDR3 loop spans 12 amino acids. The germline V gene encodes CDR1 SQVTM and CDR2 ANQGSEA. CDR3 in amino acids: CSPGGEGDTQYF. In DNA, the CDR3 is TGCAGCCCCGGGGGGGAAGGGGATACGCAGTATTTT.

The V gene is TRBV7-6, the J gene TRBJ2-1; D is perhaps TRBD1 or TRBD2 (5 bases each). Trimming took 5 bases from V and 8 from J, leaving 22 bases between them. CDR3 length: 16 amino acids. Per germline, CDR1 SGHVS and CDR2 FNYEAQ. The CDR3 protein is CASSLLGTGWSDEQFF. CDR3 DNA: TGTGCCAGCAGCCTACTGGGGACCGGGTGGTCTGATGAGCAGTTCTTC. The full variable domain, rest sourced from reference TRBV7-6 and TRBJ2-1, is GAGVSQSPRYKVTKRGQDVALRCDPISGHVSLYWYRQALGQGPEFLTYFNYEAQQDKSGLPNDRFSAERPEGSISTLTIQRTEQRDSAMYRCASSLLGTGWSDEQFFGPGTRLTVL.

This clonotype was counted ten times or more. The chain recombines TRBV7-2 with TRBJ1-4; D unresolved. V lost 0 bases and J 12 bases, leaving 17 bases between the germline ends. CDR1 SGHTA and CDR2 FQGNSA come from the germline V gene. The CDR3 is made up of 15 amino acids. The CDR3: CASSLATSVRLELFF. The CDR3 DNA reads TGTGCCAGCAGCTTAGCCACATCCGTTAGGTTGGAACTGTTTTTT. Based on the CDR3 plus reference TRBV7-2 and TRBJ1-4, the full variable domain is GAGVSQSPSNKVTEKGKDVELRCDPISGHTALYWYRQSLGQGLEFLIYFQGNSAPDKSGLPSDRFSAERTGGSVSTLTIQRTQQEDSAVYLCASSLATSVRLELFFGSGTQLSVL.

There are many counts of this clonotype. This sequence joins TRBV6-4 and TRBJ2-1; 11 nucleotides agree with TRBD2. This CDR3 spans 16 amino acids. The V segment lost 2 bases and the J segment 5 bases; nucleotides outside the gene matches: 5. Germline V CDR1 and CDR2: MRHNA, SNTAGT. As DNA, the CDR3 is TGTGCCAGCAGTGACACCGGGACTAGCGGACACAATGAGCAGTTCTTC. As protein: CASSDTGTSGHNEQFF.

The chain uses TRBV28 and TRBJ1-5; TRBD1 is a possible D gene (6 bases). Germline values: CDR1 MDHEN, CDR2 SYDVKM. The V gene lost 6 bases and the J gene lost 4 bases, with 19 bases spanning the gap. The CDR3 is 16 amino acids. CDR3 DNA: TGTGCCAGCAGCCCCGGGGGGCAGGGGTTGAATCAGCCCCAGCATTTT. Its protein is CASSPGGQGLNQPQHF.

The rearrangement links TRBV5-6 to TRBJ2-1, with D uncertain. Germline CDR1 is SGHDT and CDR2 is YYEEEE. Trimming removed 6 bases from V and 0 bases from J, with 16 bases in between. The CDR3 contains 16 residues. The CDR3 DNA is TGTGCCAGCACCGAACGGACGGCAAGCTCCTACAATGAGCAGTTCTTC. Its translation: CASTERTASSYNEQFF.

This clonotype appeared many times. This chain uses TRBV18 with TRBJ2-1, with 8 bases lining up with TRBD1. The length of the CDR3 is 15 residues. Trimming removed 1 base from V and 6 bases from J; junction bases left unmatched: 5. CDR1 and CDR2 (germline): KGHSH, LQKENI. The CDR3 bases are TGTGCCAGCTCACCACTGACAGGGGAGCGCAATGAGCAGTTCTTC. It is translated as CASSPLTGERNEQFF. The full variable domain, with the rest looked up from reference TRBV18 and TRBJ2-1, is NAGVMQNPRHLVRRRGQEARLRCSPMKGHSHVYWYRQLPEEGLKFMVYLQKENIIDESGMPKERFSAEFPKEGPSILRIQQVVRGDSAAYFCASSPLTGERNEQFFGPGTRLTVL.

This clonotype appeared many times. The chain recombines TRBV30 with TRBJ1-5, with D perhaps TRBD1 (5 bases). CDR1 is GTSNPN and CDR2 is SVGIG in the germline V gene (reference sequence). V was clipped by 2 bases and J by 7 bases, with 9 bases between them. This CDR3 has 12 amino acids. The DNA for the CDR3 is TGTGCCTGGAGTAATGGGGGACAGCCCCAGCATTTT. Encoded protein: CAWSNGGQPQHF.

This clonotype was observed a few times. V usage is TRBV28 and J usage is TRBJ1-1, with 8 bases identical to TRBD1. V shed 5 bases, J shed 7 bases, and the junction held 6 bases outside the gene matches. CDR3 length: 13 residues. Germline V lookup: CDR1 MDHEN, CDR2 SYDVKM. CDR3 nucleotide sequence: TGTGCCAGCAGTATCCCGACAGGGGATGAAGCTTTCTTT. This encodes CASSIPTGDEAFF.

This clonotype turned up a few times. This chain joins TRBV5-8 and TRBJ1-4; unclear D gene. The CDR3 consists of 17 residues. Between the trimmed V and J ends, which lost 0 bases and 0 bases, there was a span of 12 bases. Germline V gives CDR1 SGHTS, CDR2 YDEGEE. The CDR3 is CASSLGQRTTTNEKLFF. The CDR3 coding sequence is TGTGCCAGCAGCTTGGGACAAAGAACGACAACTAATGAAAAACTGTTTTTT.

The V and J genes are TRBV7-9 and TRBJ2-1; D might be TRBD2 (6 bases). Per germline, CDR1 SEHNR and CDR2 FQNEAQ (reference sequence). The CDR3 contains 14 residues. With 5 bases removed from V and 6 bases from J, the gap between germline ends came to 14 bases. Here the CDR3 DNA reads TGTGCCAGCAGCCATAGCGGCCCTATCAATGAGCAGTTCTTC. It is translated as CASSHSGPINEQFF.

This clonotype has more than one count but fewer than ten. The V call is TRBV11-2, the J call TRBJ1-1, with D hard to call. Germline V gives CDR1 SGHAT, CDR2 FQNNGV. The CDR3 consists of 14 residues. Trimming removed 1 base at V and 4 bases at J, with 10 bases between. CDR3 in amino acids: CASSLVVGVTEAFF. DNA of the CDR3: TGTGCCAGCAGCTTAGTAGTGGGCGTCACTGAAGCTTTCTTT.